These T cell receptor beta chains were read from a single sample in a study of regulatory T cells in long-lasting Graves disease. TCRdb analysed the multiplex PCR reads with MiXCR anew, one entry per CDR3 protein. The table has about 620,000 distinct CDR3 sequences, roughly 15% seen once; the top ten hold around 18%. These same records also appear under a second study, on T cells in Graves' hyperthyroidism and ophthalmopathy.

This material consisted of peripheral blood mononuclear cells (PBMCs), taken at new diagnosis, from a patient treated with antithyroid drugs. Every receptor here comes from a woman in her twenties or thirties with Graves disease. Each CDR3 is given with its conserved first and last residue. The order of the fields is D gene, clone size, J gene, V gene, CDR3 protein, CDR3 DNA. D genes are given only for firm matches. Size tells how often a clone was seen (once, few, many) or the class of an expanded clone, and some rows leave it out.

.	many	TRBJ2-6	TRBV20-1	CSAREWGSGANVLTF	TGCAGTGCTAGAGAGTGGGGCTCTGGGGCCAACGTCCTGACTTTC
TRBD1	many	TRBJ2-5	TRBV9	CASSVAQGEWSETQYF	TGTGCCAGCAGCGTAGCTCAGGGGGAGTGGAGCGAGACCCAGTACTTC
.	many	TRBJ1-2	TRBV6-5	CASSYSLGRITNYGYTF	TGTGCCAGCAGTTACTCTTTGGGACGGATTACTAACTATGGCTACACCTTC
.	few	TRBJ2-7	TRBV18	CASSHQIEQYF	TGTGCCAGCTCACACCAAATCGAGCAGTACTTC
TRBD1	many	TRBJ1-2	TRBV6-1	CASSNNFLGQGGGYTF	TGTGCCAGCAGTAACAACTTCCTGGGACAGGGTGGTGGCTACACCTTC
.	many	TRBJ1-1	TRBV20-1	CSATQGGAVTEAFF	TGCAGTGCTACCCAAGGGGGGGCAGTCACTGAAGCTTTCTTT
TRBD2	.	TRBJ2-1	TRBV24-1	CATSDFAGVAGGGGQFF	TGTGCCACCAGTGATTTTGCTGGGGTGGCGGGGGGTGGAGGACAGTTCTTC
TRBD2	many	TRBJ2-1	TRBV7-9	CASHHPWAGEDEQFF	TGTGCCAGCCACCATCCTTGGGCGGGAGAAGATGAGCAGTTCTTC
TRBD1	many	TRBJ2-7	TRBV7-9	CASSLAPGQGPYEQYF	TGTGCCAGCAGCTTAGCTCCGGGACAGGGACCCTACGAGCAGTACTTC
.	.	TRBJ1-2	TRBV14	CASSQEMDYGYTF	TGTGCCAGCAGCCAAGAAATGGACTATGGCTACACCTTC
.	.	TRBJ2-2	TRBV11-2	CASSPQQGWTGELFF	TGTGCCAGCAGCCCCCAACAGGGTTGGACCGGGGAGCTGTTTTTT
TRBD1	few	TRBJ1-1	TRBV18	CASSPGQGGDTEAFF	TGTGCCAGCTCACCAGGACAGGGAGGAGATACTGAAGCTTTCTTT
TRBD1	.	TRBJ1-2	TRBV7-9	CASSLGAGEGAPGYTF	TGTGCCAGCAGCTTAGGGGCCGGGGAGGGGGCGCCTGGCTACACCTTC
TRBD1	.	TRBJ2-7	TRBV24-1	CATSDAGQGMNKQYF	TGTGCCACCAGTGATGCCGGACAGGGTATGAATAAGCAGTACTTC
.	many	TRBJ1-1	TRBV29-1	CSVVTEMNTEAFF	TGCAGCGTTGTGACAGAAATGAACACTGAAGCTTTCTTT
.	few	TRBJ1-1	TRBV20-1	CSARVPADEAFF	TGCAGTGCTAGGGTCCCGGCTGACGAAGCTTTCTTT
.	many	TRBJ1-1	TRBV9	CASSVDPGTEAFF	TGTGCCAGCAGCGTAGATCCCGGGACCGAAGCTTTCTTT
TRBD1	few	TRBJ1-2	TRBV10-3	CAISDSGTANYGYTF	TGTGCCATCAGTGACTCCGGGACAGCTAACTATGGCTACACCTTC
.	.	TRBJ1-5	TRBV20-1	CSARDRTEINQPQHF	TGCAGTGCTAGAGATAGGACGGAGATAAATCAGCCCCAGCATTTT
.	.	TRBJ2-3	TRBV20-1	CSARDIAGATDTQYF	TGCAGTGCTAGAGATATAGCAGGAGCGACAGATACGCAGTATTTT
.	many	TRBJ1-1	TRBV6-2/TRBV6-3	CASSQGSITEAFF	TGTGCCAGCAGTCAGGGGAGTATCACTGAAGCTTTCTTT
.	few	TRBJ2-1	TRBV20-1	CSASGLGWGDPNEQFF	TGCAGTGCTAGCGGGTTGGGATGGGGAGACCCCAATGAGCAGTTCTTC
.	many	TRBJ2-3	TRBV7-8	CASSRRSQSRGDTQYF	TGTGCCAGCAGCAGAAGGTCCCAAAGCAGGGGCGATACGCAGTATTTT
TRBD1	many	TRBJ1-4	TRBV20-1	CSARRDRGKEKLFF	TGCAGTGCTCGCCGGGACAGGGGAAAAGAAAAACTGTTTTTT
TRBD2	.	TRBJ2-1	TRBV24-1	CATGDLSTSGYNEQFF	TGTGCCACCGGTGATTTATCGACTAGCGGCTACAATGAGCAGTTCTTC
.	few	TRBJ2-1	TRBV9	CASARQSYNEQFF	TGTGCCAGCGCACGACAGAGCTACAATGAGCAGTTCTTC
.	many	TRBJ2-5	TRBV28	CASSLKLGKAEGTQYF	TGTGCCAGCAGTTTAAAGCTAGGCAAGGCTGAGGGGACCCAGTACTTC
.	many	TRBJ1-4	TRBV6-1	CASSVVGGNEKLFF	TGTGCCAGCAGTGTGGTCGGGGGTAATGAAAAACTGTTTTTT
TRBD2	many	TRBJ2-2	TRBV29-1	CSATRTSGTSRELFF	TGCAGCGCCACCCGGACTAGCGGGACTAGTCGGGAGCTGTTTTTT
.	many	TRBJ1-5	TRBV28	CASSQDRSNQPQHF	TGTGCCAGCAGCCAGGACAGAAGCAATCAGCCCCAGCATTTT
TRBD2	many	TRBJ2-5	TRBV6-1	CASRPPRLAEETQYF	TGTGCCAGCCGTCCACCTCGACTAGCGGAAGAGACCCAGTACTTC
TRBD1	many	TRBJ2-7	TRBV10-3	CAISTGQGTYEQYF	TGTGCCATCAGTACGGGACAGGGGACCTACGAGCAGTACTTC
TRBD1	.	TRBJ2-5	TRBV20-1	CSASRQGVETQYF	TGCAGTGCTAGTCGACAGGGAGTAGAGACCCAGTACTTC
.	.	TRBJ2-5	TRBV19	CASSDTPQETQYF	TGTGCCAGTTCGGACACCCCCCAAGAGACCCAGTACTTC
.	many	TRBJ1-1	TRBV27	CASSLIIEAFF	TGTGCCAGCAGTTTAATTATTGAAGCTTTCTTT
.	many	TRBJ2-7	TRBV20-1	CSANTGLGDEQYF	TGCAGTGCGAACACAGGGTTGGGTGACGAGCAGTACTTC
.	.	TRBJ1-1	TRBV6-2/TRBV6-3	CASSYTGSTEAFF	TGTGCCAGCAGTTACACAGGTAGCACTGAAGCTTTCTTT
.	.	TRBJ2-2	TRBV27	CASSLVGDGELFF	TGTGCCAGCAGTTTGGTGGGGGACGGGGAGCTGTTTTTT
TRBD1	few	TRBJ2-7	TRBV15	CATSRAGQGFEKQYF	TGTGCCACCAGCAGAGCGGGACAGGGGTTTGAGAAGCAGTACTTC
TRBD2	many	TRBJ2-3	TRBV12-3/TRBV12-4	CASRVSGRADTQYF	TGTGCCAGCAGAGTTAGCGGGAGGGCAGATACGCAGTATTTT
TRBD1	.	TRBJ2-2	TRBV29-1	CSALGQSLGTGELFF	TGCAGCGCCCTGGGACAGAGCTTGGGCACCGGGGAGCTGTTTTTT
TRBD1	.	TRBJ1-6	TRBV5-1	CASSRGGEYSPLHF	TGCGCCAGCAGCCGAGGGGGCGAATATTCACCCCTCCACTTT
.	few	TRBJ1-1	TRBV3-1	CASNRRGNTEAFF	TGTGCCAGCAACCGGCGGGGTAACACTGAAGCTTTCTTT
TRBD2	.	TRBJ2-7	TRBV10-3	CAISEAGVKYEQYF	TGTGCCATCAGTGAGGCGGGAGTGAAATATGAGCAGTACTTC
.	.	TRBJ2-5	TRBV7-3	CASSLQRAETQYF	TGTGCCAGCAGCTTACAGCGGGCAGAGACCCAGTACTTC
TRBD2	few	TRBJ2-1	TRBV20-1	CSAGRESSYNEQFF	TGCAGTGCGGGGCGGGAGAGCTCCTACAATGAGCAGTTCTTC
TRBD1	many	TRBJ2-5	TRBV5-5	CASSFEDRGQETQYF	TGTGCCAGCAGCTTCGAGGACAGGGGACAAGAGACCCAGTACTTC
.	many	TRBJ1-4	TRBV2	CASSVGNNEKLFF	TGTGCCAGCAGTGTAGGCAATAATGAAAAACTGTTTTTT
.	many	TRBJ1-1	TRBV11-2	CASSHDTTEAFF	TGTGCCAGCAGCCACGACACGACTGAAGCTTTCTTT